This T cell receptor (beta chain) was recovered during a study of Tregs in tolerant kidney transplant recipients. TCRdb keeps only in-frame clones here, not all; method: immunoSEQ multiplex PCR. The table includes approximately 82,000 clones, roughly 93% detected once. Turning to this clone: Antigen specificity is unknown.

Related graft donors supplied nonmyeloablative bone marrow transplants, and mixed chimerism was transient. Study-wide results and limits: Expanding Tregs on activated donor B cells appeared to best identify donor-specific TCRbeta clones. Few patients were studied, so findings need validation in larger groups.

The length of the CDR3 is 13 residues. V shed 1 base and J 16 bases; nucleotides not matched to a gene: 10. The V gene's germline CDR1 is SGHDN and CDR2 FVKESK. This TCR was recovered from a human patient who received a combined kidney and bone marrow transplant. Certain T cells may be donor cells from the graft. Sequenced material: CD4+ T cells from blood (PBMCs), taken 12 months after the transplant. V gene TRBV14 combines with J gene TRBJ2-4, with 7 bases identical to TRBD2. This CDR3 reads CASSQVPGGILYF. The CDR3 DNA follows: TGTGCCAGCAGCCAAGTCCCGGGGGGAATCCTTTACTTC. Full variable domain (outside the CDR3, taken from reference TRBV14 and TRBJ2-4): EAGVTQFPSHSVIEKGQTVTLRCDPISGHDNLYWYRRVMGKEIKFLLHFVKESKQDESGMPNNRFLAERTGGTYSTLKVQPAELEDSGVYFCASSQVPGGILYFGAGTRLSVL.